The sequence of this T cell receptor (beta chain) was determined in a study of CD8 T cells in Susac syndrome. Overall study: Patients with Susac syndrome had blood drawn and were at that point therapy-naive, on corticosteroids, or on intravenous immunoglobulin alone.

Random hexamers primed reverse transcription of 0.5 to 1 ug RNA. One entry per CDR3 protein results from TCRdb running MiXCR on the immunoSEQ multiplex PCR reads. This table holds some 200,000 distinct CDR3 sequences, nearly 97% found once. Sequenced: CD4+ T cells from PBMCs. The TCR sequence derives from a human donor with Susac syndrome.

This CDR3 reads CASSVGERAEAFF. CDR3 DNA sequence: TGTGCCAGCAGTGTTGGGGAGAGAGCTGAAGCTTTCTTT. The rearrangement uses TRBV12-3 or TRBV12-4 and TRBJ1-1; D uncertain. The CDR3 has 13 amino acids. Deletions cut 5 bases from V and 6 bases from J, with 13 bases between.